Sequencing of this T cell receptor (beta chain) was carried out in a study of Ad26.COV2.S vaccination and SARS-CoV-2 variants. Across the study: Dosing was one shot or two shots 56 days apart.

Documented treatment: about 20 received Ad26.COV2.S at low or high dose, single or two shots; about 5 received placebo; per-sample allocation not given. Specimens were obtained on day 63 following the first vaccine or placebo injection. Findings and limits, study-wide: A substantial breadth of spike-specific CD8+ and CD4+ T cell responses after vaccination has been reported. Placebo recipients and vaccine recipients were similar in non-spike TCR breadth.

Points on this clone: The antigen remains unidentified.

Between the trimmed V and J ends, which lost 0 bases and 2 bases, there was a span of 13 bases. This CDR3 spans 16 amino acids. Germline V gene data show CDR1 as LGHNA and CDR2 as YSLEER. Assay: immunoSEQ multiplex PCR; the TCRdb copy retains only in-frame clones and omits some. The sample lists approximately 410,000 clones; 92% were seen once. This clonotype was sampled from a person between 18 and 60 years old who received the Ad26.COV2.S COVID-19 vaccine or a placebo. Source: peripheral blood, taken in a trial of Ad26.COV2.S vaccine versus placebo. The rearrangement joins TRBV4-3 to TRBJ1-2; D not resolved. The CDR3 loop reads CASSQDNARRNYGYTF. CDR3 DNA sequence: TGCGCCAGCAGCCAAGATAACGCCAGGAGAAACTATGGCTACACCTTC.